The TCR beta chain under discussion was sequenced for a study of T cell responses to AZD1222 COVID-19 vaccine. Data came from immunoSEQ multiplex PCR; TCRdb stores just in-frame clones and leaves some out. The profile shows just over 90,000 clones, around 89% of them singletons. Findings and caveats of the study: Of spike-specific TCRs, nearly half reportedly target regions left unmutated in variants. With two AZD1222 doses given, Spike-specific TCR breadth and depth both rose.

Details on this clone: What it recognizes is unknown.

Sequenced material: peripheral blood, taken 28 days after the second AZD1222 dose. The sequence was obtained from an adult who received the AZD1222 COVID-19 vaccine.

The CDR3 sequence is CASSLGRGVYNEQFF. Written as DNA, the CDR3 is TGTGCCAGCAGCCTGGGGCGGGGGGTCTACAATGAGCAGTTCTTC. V and J are TRBV11-2 and TRBJ2-1; 8 bases map to TRBD2. Germline V lookup: CDR1 SGHAT, CDR2 FQNNGV. CDR3 length equals 15 residues. V shed 5 bases, J shed 3 bases, and the junction held 6 bases outside the gene matches.